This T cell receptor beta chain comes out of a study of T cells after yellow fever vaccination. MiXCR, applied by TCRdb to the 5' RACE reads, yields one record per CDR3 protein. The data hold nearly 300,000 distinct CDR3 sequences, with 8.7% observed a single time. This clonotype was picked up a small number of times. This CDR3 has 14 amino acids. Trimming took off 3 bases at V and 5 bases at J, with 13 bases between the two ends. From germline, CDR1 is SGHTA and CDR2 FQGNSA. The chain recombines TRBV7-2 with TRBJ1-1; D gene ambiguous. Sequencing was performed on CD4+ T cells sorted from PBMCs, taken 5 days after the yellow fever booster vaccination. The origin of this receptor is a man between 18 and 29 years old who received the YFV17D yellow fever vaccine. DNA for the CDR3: TGTGCCAGCAGCTTTGGGGAAGGGTGGACTGAAGCTTTCTTT. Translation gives CASSFGEGWTEAFF.